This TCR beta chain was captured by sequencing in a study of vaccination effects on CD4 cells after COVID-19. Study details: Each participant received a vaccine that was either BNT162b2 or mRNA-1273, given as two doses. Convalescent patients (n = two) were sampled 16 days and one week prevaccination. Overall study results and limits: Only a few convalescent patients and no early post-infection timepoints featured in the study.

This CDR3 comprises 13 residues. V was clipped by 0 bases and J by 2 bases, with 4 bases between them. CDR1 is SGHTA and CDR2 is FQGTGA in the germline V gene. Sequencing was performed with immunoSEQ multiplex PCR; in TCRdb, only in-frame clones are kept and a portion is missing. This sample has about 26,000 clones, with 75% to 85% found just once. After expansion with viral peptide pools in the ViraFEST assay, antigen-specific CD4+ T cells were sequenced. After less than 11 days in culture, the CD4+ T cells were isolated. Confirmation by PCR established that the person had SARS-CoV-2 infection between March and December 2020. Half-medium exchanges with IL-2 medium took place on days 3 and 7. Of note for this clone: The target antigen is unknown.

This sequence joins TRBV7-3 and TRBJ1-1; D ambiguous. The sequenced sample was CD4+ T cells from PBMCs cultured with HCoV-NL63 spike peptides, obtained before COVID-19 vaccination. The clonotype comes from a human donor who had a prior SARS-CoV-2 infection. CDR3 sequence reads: CASSLTSNTEAFF. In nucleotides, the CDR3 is TGTGCCAGCAGCTTAACGAGTAACACTGAAGCTTTCTTT.